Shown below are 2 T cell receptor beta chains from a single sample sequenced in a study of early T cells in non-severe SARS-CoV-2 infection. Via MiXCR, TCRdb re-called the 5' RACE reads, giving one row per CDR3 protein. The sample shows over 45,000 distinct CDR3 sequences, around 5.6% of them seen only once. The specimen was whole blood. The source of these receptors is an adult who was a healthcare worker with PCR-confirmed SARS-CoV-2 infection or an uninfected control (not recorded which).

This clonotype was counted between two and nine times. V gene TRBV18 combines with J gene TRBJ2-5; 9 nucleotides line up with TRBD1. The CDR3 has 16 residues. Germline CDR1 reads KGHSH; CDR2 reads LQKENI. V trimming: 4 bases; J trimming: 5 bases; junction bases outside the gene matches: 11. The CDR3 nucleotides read TGTGCCAGCTCACGGGCCCTGACAGGGGGAGTTGAGACCCAGTACTTC. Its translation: CASSRALTGGVETQYF.

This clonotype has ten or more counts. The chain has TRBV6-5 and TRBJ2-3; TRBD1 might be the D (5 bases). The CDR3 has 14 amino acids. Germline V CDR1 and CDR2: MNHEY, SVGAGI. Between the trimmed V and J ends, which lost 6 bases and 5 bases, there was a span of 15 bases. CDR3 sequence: CASRDRREKDTQYF. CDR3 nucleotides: TGTGCCAGCAGGGACCGCAGGGAAAAAGATACGCAGTATTTT.